The source of this T cell receptor beta chain is a study of shared clonotypes between healthy human individuals. Findings and caveats of the study: The donor pool, a small one, limited the genetic and exposure-history diversity represented.

The CDR3 runs 15 residues. V was clipped by 2 bases and J by 5 bases, with 13 bases between them. Germline V CDR1 and CDR2: SGHTA, FQGNSA. The sample holds one count of this clone. The target antigen is unknown. Those who donated, Caucasian adults without exception, all lived in Nashville, Tennessee. The CD4+ fraction was divided into a CD45RA+ naive subset and a CD45RA-negative memory subset. Assay used: immunoSEQ multiplex PCR; TCRdb lists only in-frame clones, some missing. The sample lists about 2 million clones; roughly 94% were seen once. This receptor was obtained from a man aged 18 to 29 in good health. Sequenced sample: naive CD4+ T cells sorted from blood. Subset meaning: CD45RA+ positively selected. The V call is TRBV7-2, the J call TRBJ2-1; D uncertain. The CDR3 sequence is CASSLSVQLHNEQFF. The CDR3 nucleotides are TGTGCCAGCAGCTTAAGCGTTCAACTACACAATGAGCAGTTCTTC.